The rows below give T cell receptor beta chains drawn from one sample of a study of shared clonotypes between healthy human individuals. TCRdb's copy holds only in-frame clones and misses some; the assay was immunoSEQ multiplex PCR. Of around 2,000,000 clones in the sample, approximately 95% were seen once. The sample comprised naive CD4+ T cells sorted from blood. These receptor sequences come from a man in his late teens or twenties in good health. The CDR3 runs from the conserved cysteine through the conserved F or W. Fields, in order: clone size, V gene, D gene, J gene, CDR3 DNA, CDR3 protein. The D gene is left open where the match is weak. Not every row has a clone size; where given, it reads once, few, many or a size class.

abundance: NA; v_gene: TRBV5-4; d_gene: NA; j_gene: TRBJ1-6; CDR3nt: TGTGCCAGCAGCTCCCAAGGGTCGGACTCCTATAATTCACCCCTCCACTTT; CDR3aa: CASSSQGSDSYNSPLHF
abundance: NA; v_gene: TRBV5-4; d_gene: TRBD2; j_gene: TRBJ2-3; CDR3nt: TGTGCCAGCAGCTTATCTAGCGGACCTAGCACAGATACGCAGTATTTT; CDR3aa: CASSLSSGPSTDTQYF
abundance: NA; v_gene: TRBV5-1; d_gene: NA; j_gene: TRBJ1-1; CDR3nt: TGCGCCAGCAGCTTGAACAGCCAGAACACTGAAGCTTTCTTT; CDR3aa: CASSLNSQNTEAFF
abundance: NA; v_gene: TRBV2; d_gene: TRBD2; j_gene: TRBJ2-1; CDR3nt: TGTGCCAGCACACTAGCGGGAGCCCCAGGGAATGAGCAGTTCTTC; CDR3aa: CASTLAGAPGNEQFF
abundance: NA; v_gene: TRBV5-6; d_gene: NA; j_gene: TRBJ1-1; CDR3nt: TGTGCCAGCAGCCCTCGGTGGGGCCCCCAGACTGAAGCTTTCTTT; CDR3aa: CASSPRWGPQTEAFF
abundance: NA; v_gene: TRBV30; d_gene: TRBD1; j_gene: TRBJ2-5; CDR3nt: TGTGCCTGGAGCCCTTTGGGCAGGGGGATGGAGACCCAGTACTTC; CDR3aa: CAWSPLGRGMETQYF
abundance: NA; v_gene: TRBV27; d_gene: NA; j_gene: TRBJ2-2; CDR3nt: TGTGCCAGCAGTTCACATGGAAACACCGGGGAGCTGTTTTTT; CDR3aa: CASSSHGNTGELFF
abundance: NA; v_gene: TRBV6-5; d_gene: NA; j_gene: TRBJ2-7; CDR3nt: TGTGCCAGCAGTTACTCGAAACTTGGGGCCTACGAGCAGTACTTC; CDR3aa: CASSYSKLGAYEQYF
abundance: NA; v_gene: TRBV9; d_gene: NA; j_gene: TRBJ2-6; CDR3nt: TGTGCCAGCAGCGTAGAAGGTAACACTGGGGCCAACGTCCTGACTTTC; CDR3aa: CASSVEGNTGANVLTF
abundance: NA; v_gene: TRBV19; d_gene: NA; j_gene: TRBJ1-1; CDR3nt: TGTGCCAGTAGTATAGATCCCAGGGGCAACACTGAAGCTTTCTTT; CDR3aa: CASSIDPRGNTEAFF
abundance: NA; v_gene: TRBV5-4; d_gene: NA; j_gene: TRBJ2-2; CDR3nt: TGTGCCAGCAGCCCGGGCCCCGGGGAGCTGTTTTTT; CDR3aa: CASSPGPGELFF
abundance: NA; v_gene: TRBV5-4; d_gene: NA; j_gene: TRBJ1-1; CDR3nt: TGTGCCAGCAGCTTGGGAAGAAACACTGAAGCTTTCTTT; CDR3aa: CASSLGRNTEAFF
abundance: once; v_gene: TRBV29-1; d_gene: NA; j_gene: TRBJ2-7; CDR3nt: TGCAGCGTTGCGGGACTGTACTCCTACGAGCAGTACTTC; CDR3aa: CSVAGLYSYEQYF
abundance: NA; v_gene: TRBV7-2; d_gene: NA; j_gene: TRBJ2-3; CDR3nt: TGTGCCAGCAGCTTAGTAGGGACTAGCACAGATACGCAGTATTTT; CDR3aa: CASSLVGTSTDTQYF
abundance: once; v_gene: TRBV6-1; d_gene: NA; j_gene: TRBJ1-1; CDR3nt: TGTGCCAGCAGTGAATCGGGGAGATATTCAGCTTTCTTT; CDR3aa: CASSESGRYSAFF
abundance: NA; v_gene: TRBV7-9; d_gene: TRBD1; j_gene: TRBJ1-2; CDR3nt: TGTGCCAGCAGCCCGGGACAGGGAGAGGGCGGCTACACCTTC; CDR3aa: CASSPGQGEGGYTF
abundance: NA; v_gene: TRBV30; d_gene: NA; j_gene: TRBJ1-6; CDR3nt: TGTGCCTGGAGGGACGGGGGGGTCGGTATTTCACCCCTCCACTTT; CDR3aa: CAWRDGGVGISPLHF